The 27 T cell receptor beta chains below were found in one sample sequenced in a study of T cell repertoires in cytomegalovirus infection. TCRdb itself ran the reads through MiXCR, one entry per CDR3 protein. The sample consists of about 770,000 distinct CDR3 sequences, about 27% of them appearing once. No antigen has been identified for these receptors. Sequences were derived from cultured CD8+ T cells from PBMCs, sampled from culture after CMV antigen stimulation. The origin of the receptors is a human donor in good health (CMV status not recorded). Some clones in this sample may be carry-over from other donors' samples.

This clonotype showed up just a few times. The chain links TRBV12-3 or TRBV12-4 to TRBJ2-6; D is ambiguous. The CDR3 has 13 amino acids. Trimming took 3 bases from V and 3 from J, leaving 3 bases between them. CDR3 protein: CASSFFGANVLTF. The CDR3 DNA follows: TGTGCCAGCAGTTTTTTTGGGGCCAACGTCCTGACTTTC.

V and J are TRBV10-2 and TRBJ1-1; 7 nucleotides line up with TRBD1. The V gene end was trimmed by 2 bases and the J gene end by 6 bases; junction bases not matched to a gene: 3. Germline CDR1 and CDR2: WSHSY and SAAADI. The CDR3 runs 13 residues. In DNA, the CDR3 is TGCGCCAGCAGTGAGCAGGGGGTGCCTGAAGCTTTCTTT. Protein sequence: CASSEQGVPEAFF.

Here the CDR3 reads CASSAGGGTPQETQYF. CDR3 nucleotides: TGTGCCAGCAGCGCGGGAGGGGGGACACCCCAAGAGACCCAGTACTTC. The chain is built from TRBV9 and TRBJ2-5; the match to TRBD2 covers 8 bases. Germline values: CDR1 SGDLS, CDR2 YYNGEE. The CDR3 runs 16 residues. The V and J ends lost 3 bases and 1 base, in that order; junction bases with no gene match: 8.

The rearrangement links TRBV6-1 to TRBJ1-2; D is ambiguous. Per the germline V gene, CDR1 is MNHNS and CDR2 is SASEGT. The germline V and J ends were trimmed by 5 bases and 7 bases, with 14 bases remaining between them. CDR3 length equals 13 residues. DNA for the CDR3: TGTGCCAGCAGTCCCTACATCAGTTCTGGCTACACCTTC. Translation: CASSPYISSGYTF.

This clonotype turned up a few times. The chain is built from TRBV7-9 and TRBJ2-7; maybe TRBD1 (5 bases). The CDR3 length is 14 residues. Trimming cost V 5 bases and J 5 bases, with 16 bases left between them. Germline CDR1 and CDR2: SEHNR and FQNEAQ (reference sequence). In nucleotides, the CDR3 is TGTGCCAGCAGCCCACAGGATTTTCCGGACGAGCAGTACGTC. It codes for CASSPQDFPDEQYV.

This clonotype was counted at least ten times. The chain has TRBV5-1 and TRBJ1-2; D gene unclear. Trimming removed 0 bases at V and 4 bases at J, with 7 bases between. CDR3 length: 13 residues. Germline V gene lookup returns CDR1 SGHRS and CDR2 YFSETQ. CDR3 DNA sequence: TGCGCCAGCAGCTTGGACTGGCTCTATGGCTACACCTTC. The encoded protein is CASSLDWLYGYTF.

This chain joins TRBV6-6 and TRBJ2-3, with a weak D call TRBD1 (5 bases). Deletions cut 4 bases from V and 2 bases from J, with 13 bases between. This CDR3 comprises 15 residues. CDR1 is MNHNY and CDR2 is SVGAGI in the germline V gene (reference sequence). The CDR3 bases are TGTGCCAGCAGTTTGACAGATTTATACACAGATACGCAGTATTTT. It translates to CASSLTDLYTDTQYF.

This chain links TRBV10-3 with TRBJ2-3; D assignment may be TRBD1 or TRBD2 (5 bases each). This CDR3 contains 16 residues. The germline gives CDR1 ENHRY, CDR2 SYGVKD. Trimming shortened V by 2 bases and J by 3 bases, and 15 bases separated the two germline ends. CDR3 DNA: TGTGCCATCAGTGAGGCCCTCCTCGGGGCAACAGATACGCAGTATTTT. This gives the protein CAISEALLGATDTQYF.

This sequence joins TRBV18 and TRBJ2-2; D call uncertain. The V and J ends lost 5 bases and 1 base respectively, with 11 bases between them. The CDR3 totals 15 residues. The germline V gene has CDR1 KGHSH and CDR2 LQKENI. The CDR3 loop is CASSENYRNTGELFF. Here the CDR3 DNA reads TGTGCCAGCTCAGAAAACTACAGGAACACCGGGGAGCTGTTTTTT.

This clonotype was counted a few times. The chain recombines TRBV6-6 with TRBJ1-4; no clear D gene. The germline gives CDR1 MNHNY, CDR2 SVGAGI (reference sequence). The CDR3 loop spans 14 amino acids. V was shortened by 7 bases and J by 6 bases, with 15 bases between the two germline ends. The CDR3 DNA sequence: TGTGCCAGCACCGGTTCCGGAGTGGATGAAAAACTGTTTTTT. Residues: CASTGSGVDEKLFF.

The gene calls are TRBV10-3 and TRBJ2-1, with a tentative D call TRBD1 (5 bases). The germline CDR1 and CDR2 sequences are ENHRY and SYGVKD. The CDR3 has 14 amino acids. CDR3 amino acids: CGTGSANVYNEQFF. The CDR3 coding sequence is TGTGGAACAGGATCAGCAAATGTTTACAATGAGCAGTTCTTC.

This clonotype was counted between two and nine times. This rearrangement joins TRBV4-1 to TRBJ1-3, with D tentatively TRBD1 (5 bases). Germline values: CDR1 MGHRA, CDR2 YSYEKL. V dropped 0 bases and J dropped 0 bases, with 9 bases sitting between them. The CDR3 runs to 16 residues. The chain's CDR3 is CASSQDQGVSGNTIYF. In nucleotides, the CDR3 is TGCGCCAGCAGCCAAGATCAGGGTGTCTCTGGAAACACCATATATTTT.

A few counts support this clonotype. The chain joins TRBV6-5 to TRBJ2-1; a weak D match, TRBD1 (5 bases). The CDR3 spans 13 residues. CDR1 and CDR2 (germline): MNHEY, SVGAGI. Trimming took off 6 bases at V and 9 bases at J, with 15 bases between the two ends. The CDR3: CASSRLPRVEQFF. The CDR3 nucleotides read TGTGCCAGCAGCCGTCTCCCCAGGGTTGAGCAGTTCTTC.

This clonotype appeared a few times. The V gene is TRBV10-2, the J gene TRBJ2-3; 12 nucleotides agree with TRBD2. This CDR3 region has 16 residues. Germline V gene sequence: CDR1 WSHSY, CDR2 SAAADI. V lost 3 bases, J lost 5 bases, and 6 bases stayed unmatched. Here the CDR3 DNA reads TGCGCCAGCAGTGATGGACTAGCGGGGTTTTTAGATACGCAGTATTTT. It yields the protein CASSDGLAGFLDTQYF.

Here the CDR3 reads CASSQDRGRDNSNQPQHF. The CDR3 DNA is TGTGCCAGCAGCCAAGATCGAGGCAGAGACAATAGCAATCAGCCCCAGCATTTT. The chain carries TRBV3-1 and TRBJ1-5, with D uncertain. V lost 0 bases, J lost 0 bases, and 15 bases lay in between. Germline loops: CDR1 LGHDT, CDR2 YNNKEL (reference sequence). This CDR3 comprises 18 residues.

This chain uses TRBV7-6 with TRBJ1-4; D possibly corresponds to TRBD1 (6 bases). The CDR3 has 14 residues. Trimming cost V 5 bases and J 5 bases, with 12 bases left between them. The germline gives CDR1 SGHVS, CDR2 FNYEAQ. CDR3 in DNA: TGTGCCAGCAGCCGCCAGGGGCGGAATGAAAAACTGTTTTTT. Residues: CASSRQGRNEKLFF.

For this clonotype: A much larger clonotype is one base distant, so this may be a read error. The chain recombines TRBV7-2 with TRBJ1-2; D gene unclear. The V gene lost 6 bases and the J gene lost 3 bases, with 11 bases spanning the gap. CDR1 is SGHTA, CDR2 FQGNSA, per germline. This CDR3 is built from 13 residues. The CDR3 sequence is CASRLADHYGYTF. The CDR3 nucleotides are TGTGCCAGCAGATTGGCGGACCACTATGGCTACACCTTC. The whole variable domain, remainder taken from reference TRBV7-2 and TRBJ1-2, is GAGVSQSPSNKVTEKGKDVELRCDPISGHTALYWYRQSLGQGLEFLIYFQGNSAPDKSGLPSDRFSAERTGGSVSTLTIQRTQQEDSAVYLCASRLADHYGYTFGSGTRLTVV.

The sample holds a few counts of this clonotype. The J gene is TRBJ2-5, the V gene TRBV7-6; D not resolved. CDR3 length: 13 residues. Trimming cost V 5 bases and J 5 bases, with 12 bases left between them. The germline CDR1 and CDR2 sequences are SGHVS and FNYEAQ. The CDR3 nucleotides are TGTGCCAGCAGCGACCGATCTAGGGAGACCCAGTACTTC. Its protein is CASSDRSRETQYF.

This clonotype was counted at least ten times. The rearrangement joins TRBV7-2 to TRBJ2-1, with 8 positions matching TRBD2. The CDR3 contains 16 residues. From germline, CDR1 is SGHTA and CDR2 FQGNSA. The junction had 1 base not matched to a gene; V was cut back by 0 bases and J by 0 bases. The chain's CDR3 is CASSLAGTSSYNEQFF. CDR3 DNA sequence: TGTGCCAGCAGCTTAGCCGGGACTAGCTCCTACAATGAGCAGTTCTTC.

The genes are TRBV27 and TRBJ1-4; D perhaps matches TRBD1 (5 bases). The CDR3 sequence is 14 residues long. Germline CDR1 reads MNHEY; CDR2 reads SMNVEV (reference sequence). Trimming left V 7 bases short and J 8 bases short, with 17 bases between. CDR3 region: CASKRGRETEKLFF. The CDR3 DNA sequence: TGTGCCAGCAAGAGGGGCAGGGAGACGGAAAAACTGTTTTTT.

This clonotype was observed a handful of times. The chain carries TRBV7-9 and TRBJ1-2, with 9 bases that match TRBD1. Germline-derived CDR1 and CDR2 are SEHNR and FQNEAQ (reference sequence). The CDR3 is 15 amino acids. V shed 1 base, J shed 6 bases, and the junction held 6 bases outside the gene matches. In DNA, the CDR3 is TGTGCCAGCAGCTTAGAGGACAGGGGAGCAGATGGCTACACCTTC. This translates into CASSLEDRGADGYTF.

The chain combines TRBV19 with TRBJ2-3; TRBD1 or TRBD2 may be the D gene (5 bases each). The CDR3 loop spans 19 amino acids. Germline V gene data show CDR1 as LNHDA and CDR2 as SQIVND (reference sequence). Trimming cost V 0 bases and J 0 bases, with 19 bases left between them. The CDR3 bases are TGTGCCAGTAGTATAGATTGGGACGGTGAAAACCCTAGCACAGATACGCAGTATTTT. This codes for CASSIDWDGENPSTDTQYF.

V is TRBV6-1 and J is TRBJ2-7; D gene uncertain. The germline V gene encodes CDR1 MNHNS and CDR2 SASEGT. V lost 3 bases and J 3 bases, leaving 9 bases between the germline ends. The CDR3 runs to 13 residues. CDR3 DNA: TGTGCCAGCAGTGAGACCCAGATCTACGAGCAGTACGTC. Translated, it gives CASSETQIYEQYV.

The sample holds one count of this clonotype. The genes are TRBV5-4 and TRBJ2-7, with 7 bases identical to TRBD2. The J segment lost 2 bases and the V segment lost 4 bases, leaving 6 bases of the junction unmatched. The CDR3 has 14 residues. Germline V gives CDR1 SGHNT, CDR2 YYREEE (reference sequence). The CDR3 reads CASSPRGIAYEQYF. Here the CDR3 DNA reads TGTGCCAGCAGCCCGCGGGGGATCGCCTACGAGCAGTACTTC. The variable domain in full, with the rest retrieved from reference TRBV5-4 and TRBJ2-7, is ETGVTQSPTHLIKTRGQQVTLRCSSQSGHNTVSWYQQALGQGPQFIFQYYREEENGRGNFPPRFSGLQFPNYSSELNVNALELDDSALYLCASSPRGIAYEQYFGPGTRLTVT.

About this clonotype: Compared with germline, one end of the junction differs, possibly owing to a read error. The genes are TRBV5-4 and TRBJ2-3; perhaps TRBD2 as D (5 bases). The CDR3 length is 15 residues. The germline gives CDR1 SGHNT, CDR2 YYREEE (reference sequence). DNA for the CDR3: TGTGCCAGCAGCTTGGGGGTCGGAGGCACAGATACGCTGTATTTT. Its translation is CASSLGVGGTDTLYF.

The gene calls are TRBV27 and TRBJ2-3; a possible D gene is TRBD2 (6 bases). The V and J ends lost 4 bases and 0 bases respectively, with 11 bases between them. There are 15 residues in the CDR3. Germline lookup yields CDR1 MNHEY and CDR2 SMNVEV (reference sequence). The CDR3 nucleotides are TGTGCCAGCAGTTGGTGGCGGGGAAGCACAGATACGCAGTATTTT. The encoded protein is CASSWWRGSTDTQYF.

This clonotype was seen a few times. The chain carries TRBV6-2 or TRBV6-3 and TRBJ1-1; the D is unclear. V shed 4 bases and J shed 6 bases, with 15 bases lying between them. The CDR3 length is 14 residues. Germline loops: CDR1 MNHEY, CDR2 SVGEGT. The CDR3 region has the DNA TGTGCCAGCAGTTTCTCGGCGTGGGGATCTGAAGCTTTCTTT. It codes for CASSFSAWGSEAFF.